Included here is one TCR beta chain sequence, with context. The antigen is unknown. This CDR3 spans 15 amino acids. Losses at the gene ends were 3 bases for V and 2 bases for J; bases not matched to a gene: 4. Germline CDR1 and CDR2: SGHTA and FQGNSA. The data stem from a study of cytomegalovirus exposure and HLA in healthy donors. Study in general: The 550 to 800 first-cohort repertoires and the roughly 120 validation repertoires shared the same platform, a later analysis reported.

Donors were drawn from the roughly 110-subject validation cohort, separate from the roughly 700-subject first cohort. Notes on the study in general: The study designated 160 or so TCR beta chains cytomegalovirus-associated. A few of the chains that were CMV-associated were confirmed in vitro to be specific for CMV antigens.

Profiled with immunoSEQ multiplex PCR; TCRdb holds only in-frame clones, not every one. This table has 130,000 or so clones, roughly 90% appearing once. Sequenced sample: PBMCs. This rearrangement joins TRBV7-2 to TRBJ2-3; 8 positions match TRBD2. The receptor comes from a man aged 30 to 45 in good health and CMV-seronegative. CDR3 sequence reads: CASSFHGGDTDTQYF. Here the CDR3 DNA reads TGTGCCAGCAGCTTTCACGGGGGGGACACAGATACGCAGTATTTT.